The 19 T cell receptor beta chains below all came from one sample that was sequenced in a study of OX40 agonist ivuxolimab in advanced cancers. Some clones are missing from TCRdb's copy, which holds only in-frame ones; the method was immunoSEQ multiplex PCR. Seen here are about 37,000 clones, roughly 90% observed once, and the top ten hold around 20%. The sequences come from CD4+ or CD8+ T cells sorted from blood, collected in a trial of the OX40 agonist ivuxolimab. All receptors come from an adult with an advanced solid tumor such as melanoma, head and neck, liver or kidney cancer.

The chain joins TRBV6-6 to TRBJ1-2; no firm D call. CDR3 length: 15 amino acids. V shed 0 bases and J shed 4 bases, with 12 bases lying between them. From germline, CDR1 is MNHNY and CDR2 SVGAGI (reference sequence). CDR3 in amino acids: CASSYSSNTFYGYTF. The CDR3 region has the DNA TGTGCCAGCAGTTACTCGAGTAACACTTTCTATGGCTACACCTTC.

The chain employs TRBV29-1 and TRBJ1-2; maybe TRBD1 (5 bases). V was pared by 5 bases and J by 4 bases, with 14 bases between. Looked up from germline, CDR1 is SQVTM and CDR2 is ANQGSEA. This CDR3 contains 13 residues. As DNA, the CDR3 is TGCAGCGTTCTTGGGACGGGTCCCTATGGCTACACCTTC. Its translation: CSVLGTGPYGYTF.

This rearrangement joins TRBV4-1 to TRBJ2-1; 8 positions match TRBD2. Trimming cost V 6 bases and J 0 bases; bases outside gene matches: 7. The germline V gene has CDR1 MGHRA and CDR2 YSYEKL. The CDR3 spans 16 residues. The CDR3: CASSSGDGFSYNEQFF. DNA of the CDR3: TGCGCCAGCAGTAGCGGGGACGGTTTCTCCTACAATGAGCAGTTCTTC.

This rearrangement joins TRBV7-8 to TRBJ1-1; a possible D gene is TRBD1 (6 bases). Trimming took off 1 base at V and 6 bases at J, with 12 bases between the two ends. The germline CDR1 and CDR2 sequences are SGHVS and FQNEAQ. The CDR3 is made up of 14 amino acids. The CDR3 DNA follows: TGTGCCAGCAGCTTAGGGGGGGCGCGTCCTGAAGCTTTCTTT. Protein sequence: CASSLGGARPEAFF.

The chain uses TRBV28 and TRBJ2-1, with 10 bases fitting TRBD2. CDR1 and CDR2 from the germline V gene are MDHEN and SYDVKM. CDR3 length: 16 amino acids. V trimming: 7 bases; J trimming: 7 bases; junction bases outside the gene matches: 13. Here the CDR3 reads CASNVAGGRPANEQFF. CDR3 DNA sequence: TGTGCCAGCAATGTAGCGGGGGGCCGGCCAGCGAATGAGCAGTTCTTC.

The V and J genes are TRBV19 and TRBJ2-7; tentative D call: TRBD2 (5 bases). Trimming took off 6 bases at V and 5 bases at J, with 14 bases between the two ends. Germline CDR1 LNHDA, CDR2 SQIVND (reference sequence). The CDR3 runs to 13 residues. The CDR3: CASSPADGNEQYF. CDR3 nucleotide sequence: TGTGCCAGTAGCCCCGCTGACGGGAACGAGCAGTACTTC.

The J gene is TRBJ1-2, the V gene TRBV19, with D possibly TRBD1 on 6 matching bases. The CDR3 sequence is 17 residues long. The V and J ends lost 0 bases and 5 bases respectively, with 19 bases between them. Germline loops: CDR1 LNHDA, CDR2 SQIVND (reference sequence). CDR3 protein: CASSIDLEAGARYGYTF. Here the CDR3 DNA reads TGTGCCAGTAGTATAGATCTTGAGGCAGGGGCACGATATGGCTACACCTTC.

V is TRBV7-9 and J is TRBJ1-1; D not resolved. The CDR3 loop spans 12 amino acids. From germline, CDR1 is SEHNR and CDR2 FQNEAQ (reference sequence). With 6 bases removed from V and 7 bases from J, the gap between germline ends came to 12 bases. The CDR3 DNA reads TGTGCCAGCAGAGCGCTGGGGAGTGAAGCTTTCTTT. It translates to CASRALGSEAFF.

The chain couples TRBV10-3 to TRBJ1-2; D is undetermined. The CDR3 spans 12 residues. The ends were cut back, 0 bases at V and 4 bases at J, with 3 bases in the middle. Germline CDR1 and CDR2: ENHRY and SYGVKD. CDR3 region: CAISESTYGYTF. CDR3 sequence (DNA): TGTGCCATCAGTGAGTCGACCTATGGCTACACCTTC.

The chain uses TRBV6-5 and TRBJ1-2, with D uncertain. Trimming pared 4 bases from V and 8 bases from J, leaving 17 bases between. Germline V gene data show CDR1 as MNHEY and CDR2 as SVGAGI. The CDR3 is 14 residues long. The CDR3, as DNA: TGTGCCAGCAGTTCCTTCCTTAAAGCGGGCGGCTACACCTTC. Its protein product is CASSSFLKAGGYTF.

This clone was seen just once. The J gene is TRBJ1-4, the V gene TRBV5-6; perhaps TRBD1 as D (5 bases). The CDR3 is 15 residues long. Germline CDR1 reads SGHDT; CDR2 reads YYEEEE. The ends were cut back, 5 bases at V and 3 bases at J, with 14 bases in the middle. The CDR3 nucleotides read TGTGCCAGCAGTCTGGCCGGGGGACCTAATGAAAAACTGTTTTTT. Translating gives CASSLAGGPNEKLFF.

Only one count was recorded for this clone. The chain combines TRBV29-1 with TRBJ2-3; no definite D call. The germline V and J ends were trimmed by 2 bases and 5 bases, with 8 bases remaining between them. CDR1 SQVTM and CDR2 ANQGSEA come from the germline V gene. The CDR3 totals 12 residues. CDR3 nucleotide sequence: TGCAGCGTTGAATTAGGTATAGATACGCAGTATTTT. Encoded protein: CSVELGIDTQYF.

The CDR3 bases are TGCAGCGCCGGTTGGGCGGAGAACACTGAAGCTTTCTTT. Amino acid sequence: CSAGWAENTEAFF. The gene calls are TRBV29-1 and TRBJ1-1; D is ambiguous. The V gene lost 7 bases and the J gene lost 1 base, with 13 bases spanning the gap. The germline CDR1 and CDR2 sequences are SQVTM and ANQGSEA. The length of the CDR3 is 13 residues. Using reference TRBV29-1 and TRBJ1-1 for the parts outside the CDR3, the full variable domain is SAVISQKPSRDICQRGTSLTIQCQVDSQVTMMFWYRQQPGQSLTLIATANQGSEATYESGFVIDKFPISRPNLTFSTLTVSNMSPEDSSIYLCSAGWAENTEAFFGQGTRLTVV.

The chain couples TRBV19 to TRBJ2-3, with unresolved D. This CDR3 spans 14 amino acids. V shed 7 bases and J shed 0 bases, with 11 bases lying between them. Germline CDR1 LNHDA, CDR2 SQIVND (reference sequence). This chain's CDR3 is CASTSRSSTDTQYF. CDR3 DNA sequence: TGTGCCAGTACCTCGCGCTCTAGCACAGATACGCAGTATTTT.

V usage is TRBV4-1 and J usage is TRBJ2-3, with 12 bases aligning to TRBD2. After removal of 1 base from V and 1 base from J, the junction contained 3 bases not matched to a gene. Germline values: CDR1 MGHRA, CDR2 YSYEKL. This CDR3 contains 17 residues. The chain's CDR3 is CASSQGGLAGGTDTQYF. CDR3 in DNA: TGCGCCAGCAGCCAAGGGGGACTAGCGGGCGGCACAGATACGCAGTATTTT.

This chain connects TRBV5-8 to TRBJ2-1; D is perhaps TRBD2 (6 bases). This CDR3 region has 13 residues. Trimming shortened V by 2 bases and J by 6 bases, and 9 bases separated the two germline ends. Germline V gene data show CDR1 as SGHTS and CDR2 as YDEGEE. The CDR3 DNA follows: TGTGCCAGCAGCTTTGGAGGGTCCAATGAGCAGTTCTTC. Translation gives CASSFGGSNEQFF.

The V gene is TRBV4-2, the J gene TRBJ1-6; possibly TRBD1 for D (5 bases). This CDR3 contains 15 residues. Per the germline V gene, CDR1 is LGHNA and CDR2 is YNFKEQ. V lost 3 bases and J 6 bases, leaving 12 bases between the germline ends. CDR3 protein: CASSHAGTPNSPLHF. In nucleotides, the CDR3 is TGTGCCAGCAGCCACGCCGGGACCCCTAATTCACCCCTCCACTTT.

The chain uses TRBV7-9 and TRBJ1-5; maybe TRBD1 (5 bases). Trimming removed 5 bases at V and 9 bases at J, with 17 bases between. The CDR3 covers 14 residues. Germline V lookup: CDR1 SEHNR, CDR2 FQNEAQ (reference sequence). This CDR3 is CASSRDGLVRPQHF. CDR3 nucleotide sequence: TGTGCCAGCAGCCGGGACGGGTTGGTGCGGCCCCAGCATTTT.

The V call is TRBV7-9, the J call TRBJ1-2; D might be TRBD1 (5 bases). V lost 1 base and J lost 8, with 8 bases in between. The germline V gene encodes CDR1 SEHNR and CDR2 FQNEAQ (reference sequence). The CDR3 runs to 12 residues. The CDR3 region is CASSLGQSGYTF. The CDR3 bases are TGTGCCAGCAGCTTAGGACAGTCGGGCTACACCTTC.